The sequence of this TCR beta chain was determined in a study of blood T cell repertoires in COVID-19. Looking at the study overall: PBMCs, B-cell-depleted T cells, or T cells were the source of the cDNA or gDNA that made up the material.

TCRdb's table, derived via immunoSEQ multiplex PCR, lists solely in-frame clones and lacks some. This table holds 200,000 to 300,000 clones, less than 90% found once. The CDR3 runs to 18 residues. V gave up 3 bases and J gave up 4 bases; unmatched junction bases: 15. Sequencing was done on a sample of peripheral blood. The J gene is TRBJ2-3, the V gene TRBV23-1; 8 bases are a match to TRBD2. TRBV23-1 is an ORF, with its function uncertain. This sequence was found in a man between 60 and 75 years old with acute or convalescent COVID-19. CDR3 loop: CASSHPGSGTRSADTQYF. For the CDR3, the DNA is TGCGCCAGCAGTCATCCCGGGTCCGGGACTAGATCAGCAGATACGCAGTATTTT.